The rows below give T cell receptor beta chains drawn from one sample of a study of blood T cell repertoires in COVID-19. Profiled with immunoSEQ multiplex PCR; TCRdb holds only in-frame clones, not every one. The sample gives fewer than 300,000 clones, around 82% of which show up once; approximately 6% is in the top ten. The source material was peripheral blood. The receptor source for this set is a man older than 75 with acute or convalescent COVID-19. Both conserved end residues are part of each CDR3. A D gene is named only where the DNA matches it firmly. The listing skips clone size in some rows; elsewhere it reads once, few, many or a size class.

j_gene	v_gene	abundance	d_gene	CDR3nt	CDR3aa
TRBJ2-3	TRBV19	-	TRBD2	TGTGCCAGTAGTATAGGGCCACTAGCGGGAAGGGAGGATACGCAGTATTTT	CASSIGPLAGREDTQYF
TRBJ2-1	TRBV9	once	TRBD2	TGTGCCAGCAGCGTAGCCCCCAGCGGGAGGCTTGGTGAGCAGTTCTTC	CASSVAPSGRLGEQFF
TRBJ2-1	TRBV5-1	-	TRBD2	TGCGCCAGCAGCTTGGCCGGGCTAGCGGGAGGCGATGAGCAGTTCTTC	CASSLAGLAGGDEQFF
TRBJ1-2	TRBV28	-	-	TGTGCCAGCAGTGACAGGTCGGGCTATGGCTACACCTTC	CASSDRSGYGYTF
TRBJ2-1	TRBV10-2	-	TRBD1	TGCGCCAGCAGTGAGACAGGGGGTTACTACAATGAGCAGTTCTTC	CASSETGGYYNEQFF
TRBJ1-5	TRBV3-1/TRBV3-2	-	-	TGTGCCAGCAGCCAAGGACAGGTTAGCAATCAGCCCCAGCATTTT	CASSQGQVSNQPQHF
TRBJ1-2	TRBV28	-	TRBD1	TGTGCCAGCAGCCCCACCCAGGGGGTGGTAAGTGGCTACACCTTC	CASSPTQGVVSGYTF
TRBJ2-1	TRBV4-1	-	-	TGCGCCAGCAGCCAAGATCCCCCCTATGAGCAGTTCTTC	CASSQDPPYEQFF
TRBJ2-7	TRBV7-2	few	-	TGTGCCAGCAGCTTTGCAGGGCCCACCTACGAGCAGTACTTC	CASSFAGPTYEQYF
TRBJ2-2	TRBV5-1	few	TRBD2	TGCGCCAGCGGTTTAGCGGGAGGACCGAACACCGGGGAGCTGTTTTTT	CASGLAGGPNTGELFF
TRBJ2-7	TRBV2	-	TRBD1	TGTGCCAGCAGAGACCCGGGACAGGCCTACGAGCAGTACTTC	CASRDPGQAYEQYF
TRBJ2-3	TRBV5-1	-	TRBD2	TGCGCCAGCAGCCATAGCGGGAGGGGCTGGGATACGCAGTATTTT	CASSHSGRGWDTQYF